A single sample is the source of the 8 T cell receptor beta chains below, sequenced in a study of human T cells and chemical hapten exposure. TCRdb processed the RACE reads anew with MiXCR; each CDR3 protein has one entry. Of 75,000 to 95,000 distinct CDR3 sequences listed, 12% were seen once; the top ten hold about 4%. Documented time point: patch test 1, 2 weeks after DPC sensitization. Treatment in this sample: therapeutic diphenylcyclopropenone sensitization with weekly scalp DPC. This specimen was whole blood, taken in connection with sensitization to the hapten diphenylcyclopropenone (DPC). The receptors here all came from a woman aged 55-69 years with alopecia areata. Some clones in this sample may be carry-over from other donors' samples.

This clonotype was seen at least ten times. V usage is TRBV18 and J usage is TRBJ1-5, with a possible D match to TRBD1 (6 bases). Germline CDR1 reads KGHSH; CDR2 reads LQKENI. The CDR3 length is 15 residues. Trimming stripped 1 base from V and 3 bases from J, with 10 bases between. The CDR3 nucleotides read TGTGCCAGCTCACCACATCAGGGGCCCAATCAGCCCCAGCATTTT. It specifies CASSPHQGPNQPQHF.

This clonotype came up many times. The chain uses TRBV3-1 and TRBJ1-4; D gene unclear. The CDR3 is 14 residues long. The germline CDR1 and CDR2 sequences are LGHDT and YNNKEL (reference sequence). Between the trimmed V and J ends, which lost 2 bases and 6 bases, there was a span of 10 bases. Here the CDR3 reads CASSQTLRDEKLFF. In DNA, the CDR3 is TGTGCCAGCAGCCAAACCCTTCGCGATGAAAAACTGTTTTTT. The complete variable domain, with remaining parts taken from reference TRBV3-1 and TRBJ1-4, reads DTAVSQTPKYLVTQMGNDKSIKCEQNLGHDTMYWYKQDSKKFLKIMFSYNNKELIINETVPNRFSPKSPDKAHLNLHINSLELGDSAVYFCASSQTLRDEKLFFGSGTQLSVL.

This clonotype was seen only a few times. The chain has TRBV12-3 or TRBV12-4 and TRBJ1-1, with TRBD1 matching over 8 bases. V trimming: 3 bases; J trimming: 4 bases; junction bases outside the gene matches: 4. The CDR3 extends over 14 amino acids. The CDR3 region has the DNA TGTGCCAGCAGTTTCCAGGGGGCACGCACTGAAGCTTTCTTT. It specifies CASSFQGARTEAFF.

Only a few counts were recorded for this clonotype. The chain recombines TRBV7-2 with TRBJ2-1; the match to TRBD2 covers 12 bases. CDR1 is SGHTA and CDR2 is FQGNSA in the germline V gene. The length of the CDR3 is 16 residues. V lost 5 bases, J lost 2 bases, and 4 bases stayed unmatched. The CDR3 DNA reads as TGTGCCAGCAGCGCGGCTAGCGGGGGGGCCTACAATGAGCAGTTCTTC. Translating gives CASSAASGGAYNEQFF.

This clonotype was counted ten times or more. This sequence joins TRBV7-9 and TRBJ2-5; D tentatively fits TRBD1 or TRBD2 (6 bases each). CDR1 and CDR2 from the germline V gene are SEHNR and FQNEAQ (reference sequence). There are 14 residues in the CDR3. V gave up 6 bases and J gave up 4 bases, with 15 bases separating them. CDR3 residues: CASRKTGAAETQYF. The CDR3 DNA reads TGTGCCAGCAGAAAGACGGGGGCGGCAGAGACCCAGTACTTC.

This clonotype appeared many times. V usage is TRBV29-1 and J usage is TRBJ1-4; D might be TRBD1 (6 bases). Germline loops: CDR1 SQVTM, CDR2 ANQGSEA. The V gene lost 4 bases and the J gene lost 1 base, with 7 bases spanning the gap. The CDR3 runs to 13 residues. CDR3 sequence: CSVGRGTNEKLFF. The CDR3, as DNA: TGCAGCGTTGGCAGGGGAACTAATGAAAAACTGTTTTTT.

The gene calls are TRBV4-1 and TRBJ1-1; D remains ambiguous. The length of the CDR3 is 13 residues. V was clipped by 9 bases and J by 1 base, with 12 bases between them. CDR1 MGHRA and CDR2 YSYEKL come from the germline V gene. The CDR3 loop is CASGLGSNTEAFF. The CDR3, as DNA: TGCGCCAGTGGGCTGGGATCGAACACTGAAGCTTTCTTT.

At least ten counts were recorded for this clonotype. The chain recombines TRBV2 with TRBJ1-5; D may be TRBD1 (5 bases). This CDR3 is 12 amino acids long. V was pared by 6 bases and J by 10 bases, with 13 bases between. Germline loops: CDR1 SNHLY, CDR2 FYNNEI. This CDR3 reads CASRGDGAPQHF. In nucleotides, the CDR3 is TGTGCCAGCAGGGGGGACGGTGCCCCCCAGCATTTT.